Sequencing of this TCR beta chain was carried out in a study of human T cells and chemical hapten exposure. Study-level results: Expanded TCRs made up significantly more big CDR3 similarity clusters than controls did.

MiXCR, run by TCRdb on the RACE reads, gives a single entry per CDR3 protein. The sample lists some 350,000 distinct CDR3 sequences, over 6% occurring once. As to time point: patch test 2, 6 weeks after DPC sensitization. The treatment denotes: therapeutic diphenylcyclopropenone sensitization with weekly scalp DPC. On this clonotype: Its cognate antigen is unknown. A read error may be the cause here, since a much bigger clone is one base away.

Per germline, CDR1 ENHRY and CDR2 SYGVKD. CDR3 length equals 13 residues. The V end lost 6 bases, the J end lost 6 bases, and 9 bases lay between the germline ends. This receptor was taken from a woman aged 18-29 years with alopecia areata. Some clones in this sample may be carry-over from other donors' samples. The chain carries TRBV10-3 and TRBJ1-6; D is ambiguous. Source: whole blood, taken in connection with sensitization to the hapten diphenylcyclopropenone (DPC). The DNA for the CDR3 is TGTGCCATCAGGGTACAGATTAATTCACCCCTCCACTTT. Protein sequence: CAIRVQINSPLHF.